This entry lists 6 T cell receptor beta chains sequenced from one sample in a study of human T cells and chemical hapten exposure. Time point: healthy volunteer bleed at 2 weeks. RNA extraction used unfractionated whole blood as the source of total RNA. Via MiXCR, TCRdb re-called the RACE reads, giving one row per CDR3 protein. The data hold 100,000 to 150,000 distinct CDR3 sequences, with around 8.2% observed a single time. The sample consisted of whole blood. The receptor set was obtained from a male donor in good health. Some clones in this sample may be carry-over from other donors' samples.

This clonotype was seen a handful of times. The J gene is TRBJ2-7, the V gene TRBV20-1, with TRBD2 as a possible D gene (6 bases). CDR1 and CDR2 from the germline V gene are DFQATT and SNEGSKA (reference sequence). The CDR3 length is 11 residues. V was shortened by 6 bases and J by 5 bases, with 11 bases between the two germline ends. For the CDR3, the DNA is TGCAGTGCGAGGTGGGGGGACGAGCAGTACTTC. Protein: CSARWGDEQYF.

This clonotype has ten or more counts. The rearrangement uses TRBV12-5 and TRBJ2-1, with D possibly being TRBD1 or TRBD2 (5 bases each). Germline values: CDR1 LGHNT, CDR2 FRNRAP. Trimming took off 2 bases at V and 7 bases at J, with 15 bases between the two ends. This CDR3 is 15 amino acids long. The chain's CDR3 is CASGLIGAAENEQFF. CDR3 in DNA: TGTGCTAGTGGTTTGATCGGGGCCGCGGAGAATGAGCAGTTCTTC.

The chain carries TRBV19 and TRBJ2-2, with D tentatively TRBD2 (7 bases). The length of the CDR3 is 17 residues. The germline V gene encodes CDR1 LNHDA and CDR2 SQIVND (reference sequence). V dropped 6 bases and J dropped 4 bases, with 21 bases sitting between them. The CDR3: CASSIGGAGIGTGELFF. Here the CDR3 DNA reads TGTGCCAGTAGCATTGGGGGGGCAGGGATAGGCACCGGGGAGCTGTTTTTT.

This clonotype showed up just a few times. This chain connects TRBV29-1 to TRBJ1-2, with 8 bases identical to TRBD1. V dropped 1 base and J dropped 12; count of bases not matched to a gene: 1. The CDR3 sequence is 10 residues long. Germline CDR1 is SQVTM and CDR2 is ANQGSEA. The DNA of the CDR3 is TGCAGCGTTGAAGGACAGGGGCACACCTTC. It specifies CSVEGQGHTF.

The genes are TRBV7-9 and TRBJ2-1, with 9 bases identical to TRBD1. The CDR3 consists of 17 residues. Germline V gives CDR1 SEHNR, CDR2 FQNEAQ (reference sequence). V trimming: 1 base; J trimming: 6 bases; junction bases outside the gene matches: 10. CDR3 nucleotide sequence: TGTGCCAGCAGCTTAGTAGGTCGGGACAGGGAAATCAATGAGCAGTTCTTC. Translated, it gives CASSLVGRDREINEQFF.

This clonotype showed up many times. The CDR3 spells CATSSDRTGGREKLFF. CDR3 in DNA: TGTGCCACCAGCAGCGACCGGACAGGGGGCAGGGAAAAACTGTTTTTT. The rearrangement joins TRBV15 to TRBJ1-4; 11 bases line up with TRBD1. Trimming cost V 3 bases and J 8 bases; bases outside gene matches: 8. The CDR3 is 16 amino acids. Germline V lookup: CDR1 LNHNV, CDR2 YYDKDF (reference sequence).